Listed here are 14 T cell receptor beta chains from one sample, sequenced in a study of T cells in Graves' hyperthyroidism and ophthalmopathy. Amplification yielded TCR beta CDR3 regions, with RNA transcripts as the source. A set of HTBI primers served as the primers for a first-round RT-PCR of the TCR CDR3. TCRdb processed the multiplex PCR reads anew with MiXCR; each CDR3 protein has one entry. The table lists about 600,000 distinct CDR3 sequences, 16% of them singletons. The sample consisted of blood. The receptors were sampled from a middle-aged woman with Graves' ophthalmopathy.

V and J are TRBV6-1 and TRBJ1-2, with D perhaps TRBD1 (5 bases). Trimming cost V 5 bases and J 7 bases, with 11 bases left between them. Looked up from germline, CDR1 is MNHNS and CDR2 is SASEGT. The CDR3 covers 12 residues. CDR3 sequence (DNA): TGTGCCAGCAGTAACCTCAGGGTTGGCTACACCTTC. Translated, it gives CASSNLRVGYTF.

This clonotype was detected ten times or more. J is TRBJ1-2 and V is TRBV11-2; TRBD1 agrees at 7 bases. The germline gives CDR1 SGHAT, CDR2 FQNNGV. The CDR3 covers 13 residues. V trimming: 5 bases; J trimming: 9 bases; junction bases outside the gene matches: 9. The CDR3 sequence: CASSVDRELRYTF. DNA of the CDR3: TGTGCCAGCAGCGTCGACAGGGAGTTACGCTACACCTTC.

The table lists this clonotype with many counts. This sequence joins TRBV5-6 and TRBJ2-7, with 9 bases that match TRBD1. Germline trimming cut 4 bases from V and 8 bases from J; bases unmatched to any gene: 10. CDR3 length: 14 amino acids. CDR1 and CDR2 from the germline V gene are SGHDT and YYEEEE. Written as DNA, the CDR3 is TGTGCCAGCAGCGGGCGAGGACAGGGGCTAAAGCAGTACTTC. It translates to CASSGRGQGLKQYF.

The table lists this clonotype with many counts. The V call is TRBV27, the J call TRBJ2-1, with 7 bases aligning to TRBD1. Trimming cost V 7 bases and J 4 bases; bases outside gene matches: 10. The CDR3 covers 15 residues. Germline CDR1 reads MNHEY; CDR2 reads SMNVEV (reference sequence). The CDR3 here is CASKPRTGPYNEQFF. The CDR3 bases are TGTGCCAGCAAGCCAAGGACAGGACCTTACAATGAGCAGTTCTTC.

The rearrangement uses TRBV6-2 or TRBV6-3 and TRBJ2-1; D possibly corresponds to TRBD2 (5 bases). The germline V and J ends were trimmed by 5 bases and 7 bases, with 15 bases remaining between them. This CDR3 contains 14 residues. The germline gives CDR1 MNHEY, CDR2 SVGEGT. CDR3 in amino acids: CASSDGLEVNEQFF. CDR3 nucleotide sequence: TGTGCCAGCAGTGACGGACTCGAGGTTAATGAGCAGTTCTTC.

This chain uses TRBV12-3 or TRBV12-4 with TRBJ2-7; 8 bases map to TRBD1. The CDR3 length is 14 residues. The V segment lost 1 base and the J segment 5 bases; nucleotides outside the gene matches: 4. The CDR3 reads CASSLGTGSHEQYF. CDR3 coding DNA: TGTGCCAGCAGTTTAGGGACAGGGAGCCACGAGCAGTACTTC.

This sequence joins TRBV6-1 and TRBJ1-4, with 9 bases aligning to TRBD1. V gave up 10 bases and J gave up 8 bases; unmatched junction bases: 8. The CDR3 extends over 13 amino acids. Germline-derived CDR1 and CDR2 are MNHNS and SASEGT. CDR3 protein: CATARDRVEKLFF. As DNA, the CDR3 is TGTGCCACCGCCCGGGACAGGGTCGAAAAACTGTTTTTT.

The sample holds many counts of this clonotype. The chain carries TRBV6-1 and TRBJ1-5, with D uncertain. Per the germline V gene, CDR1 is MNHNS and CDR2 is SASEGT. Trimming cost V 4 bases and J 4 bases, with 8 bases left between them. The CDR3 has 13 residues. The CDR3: CASSATRNQPQHF. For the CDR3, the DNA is TGTGCCAGCAGTGCGACAAGGAATCAGCCCCAGCATTTT.

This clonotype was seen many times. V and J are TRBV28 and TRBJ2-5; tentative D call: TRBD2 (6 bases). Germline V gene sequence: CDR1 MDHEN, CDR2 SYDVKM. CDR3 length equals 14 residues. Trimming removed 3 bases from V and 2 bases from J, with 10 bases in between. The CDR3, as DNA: TGTGCCAGCAGTTTGGGGGGAACTCAAGAGACCCAGTACTTC. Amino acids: CASSLGGTQETQYF. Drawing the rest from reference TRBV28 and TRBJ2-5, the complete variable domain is DVKVTQSSRYLVKRTGEKVFLECVQDMDHENMFWYRQDPGLGLRLIYFSYDVKMKEKGDIPEGYSVSREKKERFSLILESASTNQTSMYLCASSLGGTQETQYFGPGTRLLVL.

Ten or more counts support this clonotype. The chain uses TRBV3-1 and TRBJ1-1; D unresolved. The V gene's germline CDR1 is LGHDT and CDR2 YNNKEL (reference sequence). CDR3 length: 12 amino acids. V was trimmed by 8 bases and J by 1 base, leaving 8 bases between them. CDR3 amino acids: CASEDANTEAFF. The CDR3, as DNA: TGTGCCAGCGAGGACGCGAACACTGAAGCTTTCTTT.

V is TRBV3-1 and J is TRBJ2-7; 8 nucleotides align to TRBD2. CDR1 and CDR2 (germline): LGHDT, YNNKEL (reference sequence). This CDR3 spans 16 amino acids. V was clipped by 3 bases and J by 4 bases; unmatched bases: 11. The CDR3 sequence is CASSHPPGTSWYEQYF. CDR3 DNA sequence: TGTGCCAGCAGCCATCCCCCGGGGACTAGTTGGTACGAGCAGTACTTC.

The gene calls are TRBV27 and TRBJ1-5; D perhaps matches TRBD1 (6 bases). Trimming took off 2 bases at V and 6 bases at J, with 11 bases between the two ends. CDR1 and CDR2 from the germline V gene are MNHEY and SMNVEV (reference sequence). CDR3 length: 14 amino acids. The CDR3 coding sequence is TGTGCCAGCAGTTTACGGGGGGCTGCTCAGCCCCAGCATTTT. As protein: CASSLRGAAQPQHF.

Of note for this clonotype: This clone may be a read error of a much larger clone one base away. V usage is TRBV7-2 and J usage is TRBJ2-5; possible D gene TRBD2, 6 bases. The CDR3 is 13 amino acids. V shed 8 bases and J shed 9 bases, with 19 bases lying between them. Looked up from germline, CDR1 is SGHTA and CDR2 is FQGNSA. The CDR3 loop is CASGRTPSGAQYF. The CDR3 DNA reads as TGTGCCAGCGGCAGGACTCCCTCGGGGGCCCAGTACTTC.

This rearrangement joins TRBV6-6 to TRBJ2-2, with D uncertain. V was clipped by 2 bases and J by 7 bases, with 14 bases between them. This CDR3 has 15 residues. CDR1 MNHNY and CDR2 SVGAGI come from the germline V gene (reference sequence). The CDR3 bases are TGTGCCAGCAGTTACGAGTCAGAGAGCGACGGGGAGCTGTTTTTT. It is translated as CASSYESESDGELFF.